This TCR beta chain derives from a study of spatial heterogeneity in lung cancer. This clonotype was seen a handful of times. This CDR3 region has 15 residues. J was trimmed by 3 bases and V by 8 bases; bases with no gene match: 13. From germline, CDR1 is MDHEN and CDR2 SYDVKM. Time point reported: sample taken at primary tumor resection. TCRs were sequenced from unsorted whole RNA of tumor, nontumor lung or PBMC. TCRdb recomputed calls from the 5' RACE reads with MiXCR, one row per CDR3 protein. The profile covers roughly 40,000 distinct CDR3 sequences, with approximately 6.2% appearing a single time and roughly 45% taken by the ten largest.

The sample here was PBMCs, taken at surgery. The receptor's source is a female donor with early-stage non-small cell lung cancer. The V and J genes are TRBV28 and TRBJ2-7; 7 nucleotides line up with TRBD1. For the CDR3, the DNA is TGTGCCAGCTATTCAATGGGACAGCAGATCTACGAGCAGTACTTC. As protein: CASYSMGQQIYEQYF.